The rows below give T cell receptor beta chains drawn from one sample of a study of response to subunit inactivated influenza vaccine. TCRdb reprocessed the RT-PCR reads with MiXCR, giving one entry per CDR3 protein. The profile shows hundreds of thousands of distinct CDR3 sequences, roughly 14% of them singletons. The starting material was PBMCs from blood, obtained around two weeks before vaccination. The receptors shown here come from a man in his forties or fifties who received an inactivated influenza vaccine. CDR3s include the opening cysteine and the closing phenylalanine or tryptophan. Fields, in order: D gene, V gene, clone size, J gene, CDR3 DNA, CDR3 protein. D genes are given only for firm matches. The size field is filled for only some rows; it gives once, few, many or a size class.

D: NA
V: TRBV7-2
size: few
J: TRBJ2-2
DNA: TGTGCCAGCACCCCCAGCGGTGGGGGGGAGCTGTTTTTT
CDR3: CASTPSGGGELFF

D: TRBD1
V: TRBV12-3/TRBV12-4
size: NA
J: TRBJ2-5
DNA: TGTGCCAGCAGCGGGACAGCGAAAGAGACCCAGTACTTC
CDR3: CASSGTAKETQYF

D: NA
V: TRBV7-9
size: few
J: TRBJ2-7
DNA: TGTGCCAGCAGCGCATACGGAGTCTACGAGCAGTACTTC
CDR3: CASSAYGVYEQYF

D: TRBD2
V: TRBV5-1
size: many
J: TRBJ2-7
DNA: TGTGCCAGCAGCTTAACTAGCGGAACCTACGAGCAGTACTTC
CDR3: CASSLTSGTYEQYF

D: NA
V: TRBV12-3/TRBV12-4
size: few
J: TRBJ2-3
DNA: TGTGCCAGCAGCCCCGACAGGTTCCGCACAGATACGCAGTATTTT
CDR3: CASSPDRFRTDTQYF

D: NA
V: TRBV5-1
size: NA
J: TRBJ1-2
DNA: TGCGCCAGCAGCTTGTACGGATACAGCTACACCTTC
CDR3: CASSLYGYSYTF

D: TRBD1
V: TRBV11-1
size: NA
J: TRBJ2-5
DNA: TGTGCCAGCAGCGTACAGGGGGGCCTGGAGGAGACCCAGTACTTC
CDR3: CASSVQGGLEETQYF

D: NA
V: TRBV6-5
size: many
J: TRBJ1-4
DNA: TGTGCCAGCAGTTACAGTGGGGCAACTAATGAAAAACTGTTTTTT
CDR3: CASSYSGATNEKLFF

D: NA
V: TRBV7-9
size: many
J: TRBJ2-7
DNA: TGTGCCAGCAGCCCGACCGTCTACGAGCAGTACTTC
CDR3: CASSPTVYEQYF

D: NA
V: TRBV12-3/TRBV12-4
size: many
J: TRBJ1-3
DNA: TGTGCCAGCAGTTTCTCTGGAAACACCATATATTTT
CDR3: CASSFSGNTIYF

D: NA
V: TRBV28
size: NA
J: TRBJ1-2
DNA: TGTGCCACTACCCCGGGCCTGTCGAGCTATGGCTACACCTTC
CDR3: CATTPGLSSYGYTF

D: TRBD1
V: TRBV6-5
size: few
J: TRBJ2-1
DNA: TGTGCCAGCAGTTACTCTGTCCAGAGTGACAGGGCCAAGTACAATGAGCAGTTCTTC
CDR3: CASSYSVQSDRAKYNEQFF

D: NA
V: TRBV6-1
size: many
J: TRBJ2-5
DNA: TGTGCCAGCAGTGTTAATGAGGCAGCTTTAGGGGCCCAGTACTTC
CDR3: CASSVNEAALGAQYF

D: NA
V: TRBV5-1
size: NA
J: TRBJ1-1
DNA: TGCGCCAGCAGCGATCAGAACACTGAAGCTTTCTTT
CDR3: CASSDQNTEAFF

D: NA
V: TRBV7-2
size: NA
J: TRBJ1-2
DNA: TGTGCCAGCAGCTTACTCAGGGAGAACTATGGCTACACCTTC
CDR3: CASSLLRENYGYTF

D: NA
V: TRBV18
size: NA
J: TRBJ2-1
DNA: TGTGCCAGCTCCCCACCGGGGTTGGATGAGCAGTTCTTC
CDR3: CASSPPGLDEQFF

D: NA
V: TRBV7-7
size: few
J: TRBJ2-3
DNA: TGTGCCAGCGGACCGGGACTTGTCCCAGATACGCAGTATTTT
CDR3: CASGPGLVPDTQYF

D: NA
V: TRBV28
size: few
J: TRBJ2-3
DNA: TGTGCCAGCAGTTCTGGGGGCCACACAGATACGCAGTATTTT
CDR3: CASSSGGHTDTQYF

D: NA
V: TRBV7-9
size: NA
J: TRBJ1-1
DNA: TGTGCCAGCAGCTTAGCGGTGGGCGGGACGAACACTGAAGCTTTCTTT
CDR3: CASSLAVGGTNTEAFF

D: TRBD2
V: TRBV14
size: few
J: TRBJ2-1
DNA: TGTGCCAGCAGCCAAGTAGCGGGAGGTTCTAATGAGCAGTTCTTC
CDR3: CASSQVAGGSNEQFF

D: NA
V: TRBV4-2
size: many
J: TRBJ2-7
DNA: TGTGCCAGCAGCCAAGATCGACGGAGCCGGTACGAGCAGTACTTC
CDR3: CASSQDRRSRYEQYF

D: TRBD1
V: TRBV6-1
size: few
J: TRBJ2-7
DNA: TGTGCCAGCAGGGAACCCAGACAGGGTCGGTACGAGCAGTACTTC
CDR3: CASREPRQGRYEQYF

D: NA
V: TRBV7-2
size: NA
J: TRBJ1-4
DNA: TGTGCCAGCAGCCCTGTGAGGGCTAATGAAAAACTGTTTTTT
CDR3: CASSPVRANEKLFF

D: NA
V: TRBV6-1
size: few
J: TRBJ1-1
DNA: TGTGCCAGCAGTGAAGAGGGAGGGCTGAACACTGAAGCTTTCTTT
CDR3: CASSEEGGLNTEAFF

D: NA
V: TRBV4-2
size: NA
J: TRBJ1-2
DNA: TGTGCCAGCAGCCAAGGAGGGGAGGACAGCTATGGCTACACCTTC
CDR3: CASSQGGEDSYGYTF

D: NA
V: TRBV6-2/TRBV6-3
size: NA
J: TRBJ2-7
DNA: TGTGCCAGCAGTTTTCAGAGGGAGATCCGCTACGAGCAGTACTTC
CDR3: CASSFQREIRYEQYF

D: NA
V: TRBV7-2
size: many
J: TRBJ2-1
DNA: TGCGCCAGCAGCTTAGGCCACAATGAGCAGTTCTTC
CDR3: CASSLGHNEQFF

D: TRBD1
V: TRBV28
size: NA
J: TRBJ1-5
DNA: TGTGTCAGCAGCCTGGACAGGGAGATCAGCCAGCCCCAGCATTTT
CDR3: CVSSLDREISQPQHF

D: NA
V: TRBV24-1
size: many
J: TRBJ2-5
DNA: TGTGCCACCAGCCACCTCCAAGAGACCCAGTACTTC
CDR3: CATSHLQETQYF

D: NA
V: TRBV12-3/TRBV12-4
size: NA
J: TRBJ2-3
DNA: TGTGCCAGCAGTCCTGGTTTATCGGGGGCGTCGTGGTCAGATACGCAGTATTTT
CDR3: CASSPGLSGASWSDTQYF

D: TRBD2
V: TRBV5-1
size: few
J: TRBJ2-5
DNA: TGCGCCAGCAGCTTGACTAGCGGGGGGGCCCCTCAAGAGACCCAGTACTTC
CDR3: CASSLTSGGAPQETQYF

D: TRBD1
V: TRBV7-9
size: NA
J: TRBJ1-2
DNA: TGTGCCAGCAGCCCCCGGGACAGCGGGTCTGGCTACACCTTC
CDR3: CASSPRDSGSGYTF